This T cell receptor beta chain was recorded in a study of patients and donors after allogeneic stem cell transplantation. MiXCR, run by TCRdb on the RT-PCR reads, gives a single entry per CDR3 protein. The table records about 400,000 distinct CDR3 sequences, about a sixth of them present only once. The CDR3 is 15 residues long. Trimming removed 6 bases from V and 6 bases from J, with 18 bases in between. This sequence was found in a human donor who was either an allogeneic HSCT recipient or a stem cell or donor lymphocyte infusion donor (not recorded which). It is not recorded whose cells these are; they may come from a transplant donor. Sample: blood, either unsorted or a sorted T cell fraction (not recorded which). The chain carries TRBV12-3 or TRBV12-4 and TRBJ2-1, with D perhaps given as TRBD1 or TRBD2 (6 bases each). CDR3 in amino acids: CASRARAGHFNEQFF. CDR3 nucleotide sequence: TGTGCCAGCAGGGCTCGCGCGGGACACTTCAATGAGCAGTTCTTC.